This TCR beta chain was recovered during a study of blood T cell repertoires in COVID-19. Study-wide background: Collection of acute and convalescent COVID-19 samples took place in the United States, Italy and Spain. T cells, B-cell-depleted T cells, or PBMCs provided the cDNA or gDNA that served as material.

In the original processing: Estimates of nucleated cell counts were drawn from the amplification of reference gene primers. Only in-frame clones appear in the TCRdb table, and some are missing; sequencing was by immunoSEQ multiplex PCR. D and trimming come from the DNA, and the V and J calls and clone size come from that table. Of 200,000 to 250,000 clones in the sample, approximately 79% are singletons; the top ten hold under 4.5%. The receptor was derived from a woman aged 40 to 50 with active or convalescent COVID-19. Sequencing was performed on peripheral blood.

The CDR3 loop reads CASSFGGTGNTEAFF. As DNA, the CDR3 is TGTGCCAGCAGCTTTGGGGGGACAGGGAACACTGAAGCTTTCTTT. The chain recombines TRBV11-2 with TRBJ1-1; 8 nucleotides align to TRBD1. CDR1 is SGHAT, CDR2 FQNNGV, per germline. J gave up 1 base and V 3 bases, and 4 bases lay outside the gene matches. This CDR3 comprises 15 residues.